Detailed here is one T cell receptor (beta chain). The antigen remains undetermined. CDR1 is DFQATT, CDR2 SNEGSKA, per germline (reference sequence). The CDR3 is 13 residues long. V lost 3 bases to trimming and J lost 4 bases, with 12 bases between them. The sample belongs to a study of identical twins. Findings of the study overall: One should note that invariant MAIT and iNKT cells could partly confound zero-insertion analyses.

Template switching added a universal primer binding site, and final cDNA carried unique molecular identifiers. In TCRdb, the 5' RACE reads were re-called with MiXCR into one record per CDR3 protein. The sample carries 500,000 to 550,000 distinct CDR3 sequences, roughly a fifth recorded once. These data were also reused for a study on T cells expressing NK-cell markers. That work adds: Sorted CD3+CD56+NKG2C+, CD3+CD56+NKG2C- and CD3+CD56-NKG2C+ T cells supplied TCR beta repertoires. What restricted sorting to alpha-beta TCR T cells in several experiments was an anti-gamma-delta TCR antibody.

The TCR sequence derives from a young woman in good health. Sequenced material: CD4+ T cells sorted from blood. The gene calls are TRBV20-1 and TRBJ2-5; D is perhaps TRBD2 (6 bases). CDR3 in DNA: TGCAGTGCTAGTCGCGGGGACGGAGAGACCCAGTACTTC. It is translated as CSASRGDGETQYF.